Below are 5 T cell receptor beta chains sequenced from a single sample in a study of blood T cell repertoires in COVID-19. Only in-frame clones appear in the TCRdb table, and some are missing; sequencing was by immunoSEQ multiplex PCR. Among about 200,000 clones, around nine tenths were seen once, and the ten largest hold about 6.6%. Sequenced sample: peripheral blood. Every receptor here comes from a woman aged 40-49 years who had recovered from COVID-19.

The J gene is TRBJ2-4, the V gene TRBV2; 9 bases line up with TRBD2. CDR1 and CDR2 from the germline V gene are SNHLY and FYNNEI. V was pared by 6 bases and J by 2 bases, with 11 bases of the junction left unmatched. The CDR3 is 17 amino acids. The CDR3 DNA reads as TGTGCCAGCAGGGCTAGCGGGACTGTGTATCCCAAAAACATTCAGTACTTC. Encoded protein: CASRASGTVYPKNIQYF.

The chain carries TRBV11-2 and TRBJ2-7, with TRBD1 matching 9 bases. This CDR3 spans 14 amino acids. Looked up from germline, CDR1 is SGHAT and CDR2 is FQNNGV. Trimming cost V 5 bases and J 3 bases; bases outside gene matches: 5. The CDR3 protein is CASSVGTGYYEQYF. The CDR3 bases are TGTGCCAGCAGCGTCGGGACAGGGTACTACGAGCAGTACTTC.

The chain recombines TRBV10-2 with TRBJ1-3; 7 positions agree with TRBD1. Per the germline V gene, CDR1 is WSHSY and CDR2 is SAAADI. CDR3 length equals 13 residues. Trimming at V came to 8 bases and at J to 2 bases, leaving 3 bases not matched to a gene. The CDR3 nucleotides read TGCGCCAGCCTGGACAGGACTGGAAACACCATATATTTT. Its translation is CASLDRTGNTIYF.

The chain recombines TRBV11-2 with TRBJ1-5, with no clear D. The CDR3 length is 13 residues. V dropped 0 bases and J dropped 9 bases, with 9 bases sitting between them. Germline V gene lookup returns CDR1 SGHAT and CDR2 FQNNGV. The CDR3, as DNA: TGTGCCAGCAGCTTAGAGTCTTTCCCGCCCCAGCATTTT. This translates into CASSLESFPPQHF.

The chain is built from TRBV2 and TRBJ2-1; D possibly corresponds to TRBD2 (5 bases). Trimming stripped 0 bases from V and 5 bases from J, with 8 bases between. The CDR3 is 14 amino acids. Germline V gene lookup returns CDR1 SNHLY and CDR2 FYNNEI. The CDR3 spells CASSEASEDNEQFF. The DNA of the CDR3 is TGTGCCAGCAGTGAAGCTAGCGAGGACAATGAGCAGTTCTTC.